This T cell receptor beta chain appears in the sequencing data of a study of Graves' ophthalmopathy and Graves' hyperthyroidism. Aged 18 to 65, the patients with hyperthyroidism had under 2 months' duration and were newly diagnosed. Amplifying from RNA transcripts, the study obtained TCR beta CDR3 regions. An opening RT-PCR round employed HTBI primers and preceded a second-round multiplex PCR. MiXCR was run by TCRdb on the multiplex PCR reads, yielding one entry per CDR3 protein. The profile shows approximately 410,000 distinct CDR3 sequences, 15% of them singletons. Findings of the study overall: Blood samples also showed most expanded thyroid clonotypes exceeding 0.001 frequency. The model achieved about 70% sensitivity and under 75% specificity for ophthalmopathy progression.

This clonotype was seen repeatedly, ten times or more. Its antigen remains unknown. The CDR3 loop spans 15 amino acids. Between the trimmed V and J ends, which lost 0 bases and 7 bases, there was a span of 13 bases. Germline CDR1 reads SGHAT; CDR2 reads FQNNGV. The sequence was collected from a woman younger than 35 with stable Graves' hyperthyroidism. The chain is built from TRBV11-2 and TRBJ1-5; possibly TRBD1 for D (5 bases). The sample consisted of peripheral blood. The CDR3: CASSLDSGGLQPQHF. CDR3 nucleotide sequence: TGTGCCAGCAGCTTAGATTCGGGGGGATTGCAGCCCCAGCATTTT.